The T cell receptor beta chain under discussion was sequenced for a study of T cell responses to AZD1222 COVID-19 vaccine. Recipients boosted at about 4 weeks or about 12 weeks are pooled. With respect to this clone: Its cognate antigen is unknown.

Repertoires were generated with immunoSEQ multiplex PCR, while TCRdb's copy carries only in-frame clones and drops some. The sample carries roughly 140,000 clones, 80% to 95% recorded once. Study results and caveats: Vaccine-associated CD4 TCRs spanned spike, dominant at 160-218 and 743-854. None of the repertoires were sampled until the peak T cell response had passed.

The source material was peripheral blood, sampled 28 days after the second AZD1222 dose. This TCR came from an adult who received the AZD1222 COVID-19 vaccine.

The CDR3 region has the DNA TGCGCCAGCAGCTTGGAACTAGCGGGGCCAAATGAGCAGTTCTTC. Residues: CASSLELAGPNEQFF. The genes are TRBV5-1 and TRBJ2-1; 10 nucleotides align to TRBD2. CDR1 and CDR2 (germline): SGHRS, YFSETQ. The CDR3 runs 15 residues. J gave up 7 bases and V 0 bases, and 4 bases lay outside the gene matches.